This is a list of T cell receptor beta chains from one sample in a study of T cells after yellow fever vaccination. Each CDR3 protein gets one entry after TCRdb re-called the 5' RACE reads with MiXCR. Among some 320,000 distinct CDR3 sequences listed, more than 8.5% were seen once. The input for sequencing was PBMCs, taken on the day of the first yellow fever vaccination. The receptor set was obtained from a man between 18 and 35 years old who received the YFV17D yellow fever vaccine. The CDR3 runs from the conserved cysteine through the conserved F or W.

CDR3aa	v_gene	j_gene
CASSSGQVNTGELFF	TRBV12-3/TRBV12-4	TRBJ2-2
CASSFGRETEAFF	TRBV7-3	TRBJ1-1
CASRGGTGTLLTDTQYF	TRBV27	TRBJ2-3
CASSEGPGLSYGCTF	TRBV5-1	TRBJ1-2
CASSQSGDTQYF	TRBV4-1	TRBJ2-3
CASSQDGAGPTGELFF	TRBV3-1	TRBJ2-2
CASSSRDQPQHF	TRBV13	TRBJ1-5
CASSYLGTEAFF	TRBV6-5	TRBJ1-1
CASSFRRIQETQYF	TRBV28	TRBJ2-5
CSARHFNEQFF	TRBV20-1	TRBJ2-1
CASSQDYLVPYNEQFF	TRBV3-1	TRBJ2-1
CSVEAGRRAGGRSRGSTDTQYF	TRBV29-1	TRBJ2-3
CASSSPSSGYEQYF	TRBV7-2	TRBJ2-7
CASSSPAGGLNTEAFF	TRBV7-2	TRBJ1-1
CAWSWGSGGMYEQFF	TRBV30	TRBJ2-1
CASSPYRVGNSPLHF	TRBV12-3/TRBV12-4	TRBJ1-6
CASKSRGYEQYF	TRBV25-1	TRBJ2-7
CASSSYRQSNSNQPQHF	TRBV6-2/TRBV6-3	TRBJ1-5
CASSPTSGGSGELFF	TRBV7-2	TRBJ2-2
CASSPGSDTQYF	TRBV7-3	TRBJ2-3
CSARASGQGAGQPQHF	TRBV20-1	TRBJ1-5
CASSLDLGGEKLFF	TRBV6-5	TRBJ1-4
CASSLVLGGSTEAFF	TRBV12-3/TRBV12-4	TRBJ1-1
CATSDHSTDTQYF	TRBV12-3/TRBV12-4	TRBJ2-3
CSARRQGLNYGYTF	TRBV20-1	TRBJ1-2
CAIRGTGLRYGYTF	TRBV10-3	TRBJ1-2
CASSKTGGPQETQYF	TRBV12-3/TRBV12-4	TRBJ2-5
CASSLATAQRLEKLFF	TRBV5-4	TRBJ1-4
CASSYSFSGETQYF	TRBV6-5	TRBJ2-5
CASSLNIAGADTQYF	TRBV7-2	TRBJ2-3
CASSANTRSGNTIYF	TRBV5-1	TRBJ1-3
CASSPPAGTGANVLTF	TRBV12-3/TRBV12-4	TRBJ2-6
CASSIAGGADTQYF	TRBV12-3/TRBV12-4	TRBJ2-3
CSVEDNTGRRYEQFF	TRBV29-1	TRBJ2-1
CASTEFGYGYTF	TRBV6-5	TRBJ1-2